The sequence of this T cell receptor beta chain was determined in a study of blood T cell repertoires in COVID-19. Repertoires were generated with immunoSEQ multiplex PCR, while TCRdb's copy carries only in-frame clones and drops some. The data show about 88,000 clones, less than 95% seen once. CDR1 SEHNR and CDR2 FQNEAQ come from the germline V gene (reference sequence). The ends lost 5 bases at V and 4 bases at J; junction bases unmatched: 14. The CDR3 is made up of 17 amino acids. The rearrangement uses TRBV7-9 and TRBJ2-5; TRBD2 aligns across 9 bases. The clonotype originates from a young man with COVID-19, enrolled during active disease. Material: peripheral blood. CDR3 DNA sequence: TGTGCCAGCAGCCCCCGAGGGAGGTTAGCGGGAGCAGAGACCCAGTACTTC. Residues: CASSPRGRLAGAETQYF.